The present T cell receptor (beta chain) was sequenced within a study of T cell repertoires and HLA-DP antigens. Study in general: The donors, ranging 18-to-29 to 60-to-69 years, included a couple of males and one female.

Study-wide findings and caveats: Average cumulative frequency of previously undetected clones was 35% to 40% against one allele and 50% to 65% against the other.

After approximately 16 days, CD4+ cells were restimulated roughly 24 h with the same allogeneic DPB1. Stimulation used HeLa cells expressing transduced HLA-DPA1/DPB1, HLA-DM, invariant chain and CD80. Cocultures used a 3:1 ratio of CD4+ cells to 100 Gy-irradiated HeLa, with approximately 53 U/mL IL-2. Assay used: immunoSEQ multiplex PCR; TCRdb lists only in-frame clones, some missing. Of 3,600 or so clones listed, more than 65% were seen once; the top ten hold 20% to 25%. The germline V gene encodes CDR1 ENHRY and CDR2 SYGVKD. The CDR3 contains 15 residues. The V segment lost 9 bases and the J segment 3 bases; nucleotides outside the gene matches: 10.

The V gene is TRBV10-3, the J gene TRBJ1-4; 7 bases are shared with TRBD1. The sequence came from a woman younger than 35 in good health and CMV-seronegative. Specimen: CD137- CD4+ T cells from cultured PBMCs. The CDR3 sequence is CAMTSTQGANEKLFF. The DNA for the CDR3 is TGTGCCATGACCTCTACTCAGGGGGCTAATGAAAAACTGTTTTTT.